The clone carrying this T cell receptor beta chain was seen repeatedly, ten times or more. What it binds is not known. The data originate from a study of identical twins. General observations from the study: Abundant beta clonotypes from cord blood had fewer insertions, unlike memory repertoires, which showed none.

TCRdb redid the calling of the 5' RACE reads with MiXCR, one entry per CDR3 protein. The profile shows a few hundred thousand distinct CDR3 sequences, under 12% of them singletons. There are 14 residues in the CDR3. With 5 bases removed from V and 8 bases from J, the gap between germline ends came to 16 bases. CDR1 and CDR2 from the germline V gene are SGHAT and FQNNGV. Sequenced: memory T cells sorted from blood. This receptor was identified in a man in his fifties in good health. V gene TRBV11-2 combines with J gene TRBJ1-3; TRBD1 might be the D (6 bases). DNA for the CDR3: TGTGCCAGCAGCGCGCAGGGGACGGTGGACACCATATATTTT. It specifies CASSAQGTVDTIYF.